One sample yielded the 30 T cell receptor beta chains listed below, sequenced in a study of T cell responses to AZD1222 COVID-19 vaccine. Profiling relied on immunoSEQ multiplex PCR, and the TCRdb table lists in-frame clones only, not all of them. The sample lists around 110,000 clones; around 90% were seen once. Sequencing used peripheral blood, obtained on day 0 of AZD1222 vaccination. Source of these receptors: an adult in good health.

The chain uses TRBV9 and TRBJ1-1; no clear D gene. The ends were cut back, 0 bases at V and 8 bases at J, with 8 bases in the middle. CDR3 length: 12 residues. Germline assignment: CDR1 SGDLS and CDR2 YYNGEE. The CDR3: CASSVGEGEAFF. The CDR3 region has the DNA TGTGCCAGCAGCGTAGGGGAGGGAGAAGCTTTCTTT.

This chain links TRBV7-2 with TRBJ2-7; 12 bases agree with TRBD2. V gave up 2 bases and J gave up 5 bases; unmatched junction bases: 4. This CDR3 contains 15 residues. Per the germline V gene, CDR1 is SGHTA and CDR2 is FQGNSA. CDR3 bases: TGTGCCAGCAGCTTACTAGCGGGGGGGCACAACGAGCAGTACTTC. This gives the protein CASSLLAGGHNEQYF. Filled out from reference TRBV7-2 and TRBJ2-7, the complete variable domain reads GAGVSQSPSNKVTEKGKDVELRCDPISGHTALYWYRQSLGQGLEFLIYFQGNSAPDKSGLPSDRFSAERTGGSVSTLTIQRTQQEDSAVYLCASSLLAGGHNEQYFGPGTRLTVT.

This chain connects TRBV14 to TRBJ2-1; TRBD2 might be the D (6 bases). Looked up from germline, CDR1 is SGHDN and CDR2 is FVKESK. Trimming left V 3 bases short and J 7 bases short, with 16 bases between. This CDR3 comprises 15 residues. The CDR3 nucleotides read TGTGCCAGCAGCCAGTGGGCTCGGGGGAAGAATGAGCAGTTCTTC. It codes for CASSQWARGKNEQFF.

The CDR3 DNA reads TGCAGCGTTGAGTGGCAGGTCTACTACAATGAGCAGTTCTTC. Residues: CSVEWQVYYNEQFF. The chain links TRBV29-1 to TRBJ2-1; D gene ambiguous. The CDR3 length is 14 residues. Trimming took 3 bases from V and 3 from J, leaving 12 bases between them. The germline CDR1 and CDR2 sequences are SQVTM and ANQGSEA.

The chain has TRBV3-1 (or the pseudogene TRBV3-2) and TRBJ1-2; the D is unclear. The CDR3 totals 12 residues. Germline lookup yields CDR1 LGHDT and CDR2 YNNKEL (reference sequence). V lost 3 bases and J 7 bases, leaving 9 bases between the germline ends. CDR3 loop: CASSQGNSGYTF. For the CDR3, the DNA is TGTGCCAGCAGCCAGGGCAACAGTGGCTACACCTTC.

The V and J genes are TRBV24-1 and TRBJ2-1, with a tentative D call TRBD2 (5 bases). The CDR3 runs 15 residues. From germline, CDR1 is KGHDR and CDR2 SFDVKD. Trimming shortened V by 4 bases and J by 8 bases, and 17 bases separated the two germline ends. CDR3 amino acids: CATSDPERGNYEQFF. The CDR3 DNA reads TGTGCCACCAGTGACCCGGAGCGAGGGAACTATGAGCAGTTCTTC.

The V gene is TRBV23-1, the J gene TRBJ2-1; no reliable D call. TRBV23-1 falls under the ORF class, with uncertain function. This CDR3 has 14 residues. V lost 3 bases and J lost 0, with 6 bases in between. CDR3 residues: CASSQESSYNEQFF. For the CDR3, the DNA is TGCGCCAGCAGTCAGGAGAGCTCCTACAATGAGCAGTTCTTC.

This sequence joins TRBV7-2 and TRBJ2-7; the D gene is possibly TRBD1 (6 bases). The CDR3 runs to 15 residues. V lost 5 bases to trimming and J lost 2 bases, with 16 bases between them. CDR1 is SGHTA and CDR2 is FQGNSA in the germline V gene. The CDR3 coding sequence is TGTGCCAGCAGCGTTGGACAGTCTGGCGCCTACGAGCAGTACTTC. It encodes CASSVGQSGAYEQYF.

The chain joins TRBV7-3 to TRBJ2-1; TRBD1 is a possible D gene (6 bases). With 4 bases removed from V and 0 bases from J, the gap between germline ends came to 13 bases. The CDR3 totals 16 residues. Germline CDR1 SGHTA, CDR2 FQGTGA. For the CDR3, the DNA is TGTGCCAGCAGCTCTAAGACAGGCTACTCCTACAATGAGCAGTTCTTC. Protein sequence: CASSSKTGYSYNEQFF.

The CDR3 region has the DNA TGCGCCAGCAGCCTCCGGGAGGGGGCAGAGACACCCCTCCACTTT. Its translation is CASSLREGAETPLHF. The chain carries TRBV5-1 and TRBJ1-6; TRBD1 agrees at 7 bases. Germline CDR1 SGHRS, CDR2 YFSETQ. The CDR3 runs 15 residues. Trimming cost V 4 bases and J 11 bases; bases outside gene matches: 12.

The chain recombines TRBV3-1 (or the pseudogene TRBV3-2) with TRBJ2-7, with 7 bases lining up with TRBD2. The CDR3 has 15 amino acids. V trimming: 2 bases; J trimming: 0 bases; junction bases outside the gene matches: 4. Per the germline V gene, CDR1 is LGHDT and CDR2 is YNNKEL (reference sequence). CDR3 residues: CASSQTGGLSYEQYF. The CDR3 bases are TGTGCCAGCAGCCAAACGGGGGGTCTCTCCTACGAGCAGTACTTC.

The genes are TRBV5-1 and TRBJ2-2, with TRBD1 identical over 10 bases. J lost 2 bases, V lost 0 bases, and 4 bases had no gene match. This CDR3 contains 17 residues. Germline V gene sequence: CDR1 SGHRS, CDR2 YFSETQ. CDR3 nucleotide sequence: TGCGCCAGCAGCTTGGGTTGGGACAGGGGAAACACCGGGGAGCTGTTTTTT. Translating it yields CASSLGWDRGNTGELFF.

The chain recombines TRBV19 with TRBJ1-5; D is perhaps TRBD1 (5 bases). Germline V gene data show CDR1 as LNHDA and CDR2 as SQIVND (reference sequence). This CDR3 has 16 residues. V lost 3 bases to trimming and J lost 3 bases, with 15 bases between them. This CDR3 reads CASSIARGLNNQPQHF. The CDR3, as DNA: TGTGCCAGTAGTATCGCCCGGGGACTGAACAATCAGCCCCAGCATTTT.

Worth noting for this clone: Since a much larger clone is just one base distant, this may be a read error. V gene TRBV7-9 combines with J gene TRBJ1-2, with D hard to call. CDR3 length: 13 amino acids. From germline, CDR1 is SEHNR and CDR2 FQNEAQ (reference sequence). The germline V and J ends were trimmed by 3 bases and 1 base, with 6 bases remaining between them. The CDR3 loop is CASSLEVNYGYTF. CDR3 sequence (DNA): TGTGCCAGCAGCTTGGAGGTTAACTATGGCTACACCTTC.

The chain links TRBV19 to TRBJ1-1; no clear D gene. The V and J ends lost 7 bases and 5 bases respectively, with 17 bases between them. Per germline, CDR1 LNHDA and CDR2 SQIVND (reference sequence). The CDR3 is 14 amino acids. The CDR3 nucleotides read TGTGCCAGTATCCGAGGCCCGGGCCTGACTGAAGCTTTCTTT. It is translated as CASIRGPGLTEAFF.

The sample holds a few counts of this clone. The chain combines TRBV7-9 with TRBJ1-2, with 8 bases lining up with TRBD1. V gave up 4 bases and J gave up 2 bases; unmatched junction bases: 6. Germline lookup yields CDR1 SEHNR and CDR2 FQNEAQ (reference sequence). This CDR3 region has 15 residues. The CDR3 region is CASSSWTGTNYGYTF. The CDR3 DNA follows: TGTGCCAGCAGCTCCTGGACAGGGACGAACTATGGCTACACCTTC.

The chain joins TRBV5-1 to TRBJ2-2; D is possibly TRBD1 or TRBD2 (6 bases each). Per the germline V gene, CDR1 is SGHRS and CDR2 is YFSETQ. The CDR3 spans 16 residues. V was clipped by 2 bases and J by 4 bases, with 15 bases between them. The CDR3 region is CASSLRGAGITGELFF. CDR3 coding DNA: TGCGCCAGCAGCTTAAGGGGGGCAGGGATCACCGGGGAGCTGTTTTTT.

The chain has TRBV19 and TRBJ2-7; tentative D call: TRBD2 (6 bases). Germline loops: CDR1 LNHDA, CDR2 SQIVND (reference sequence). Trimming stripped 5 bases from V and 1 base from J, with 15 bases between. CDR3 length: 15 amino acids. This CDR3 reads CASSLGLGGSYEQYF. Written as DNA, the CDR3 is TGTGCCAGTAGTTTGGGACTGGGGGGATCCTACGAGCAGTACTTC. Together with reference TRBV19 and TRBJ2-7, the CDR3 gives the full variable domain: DGGITQSPKYLFRKEGQNVTLSCEQNLNHDAMYWYRQDPGQGLRLIYYSQIVNDFQKGDIAEGYSVSREKKESFPLTVTSAQKNPTAFYLCASSLGLGGSYEQYFGPGTRLTVT.

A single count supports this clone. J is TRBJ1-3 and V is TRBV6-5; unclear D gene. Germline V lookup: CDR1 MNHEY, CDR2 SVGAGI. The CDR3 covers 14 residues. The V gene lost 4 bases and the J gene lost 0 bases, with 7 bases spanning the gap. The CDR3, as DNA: TGTGCCAGCAGTTCGGGCAACTCTGGAAACACCATATATTTT. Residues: CASSSGNSGNTIYF.

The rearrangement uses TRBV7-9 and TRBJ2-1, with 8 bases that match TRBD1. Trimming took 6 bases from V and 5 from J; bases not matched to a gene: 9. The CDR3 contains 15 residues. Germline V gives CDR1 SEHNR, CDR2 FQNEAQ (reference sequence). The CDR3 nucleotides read TGTGCCAGCAGTTCCCGTCGACAGGGGAACAATGAGCAGTTCTTC. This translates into CASSSRRQGNNEQFF.

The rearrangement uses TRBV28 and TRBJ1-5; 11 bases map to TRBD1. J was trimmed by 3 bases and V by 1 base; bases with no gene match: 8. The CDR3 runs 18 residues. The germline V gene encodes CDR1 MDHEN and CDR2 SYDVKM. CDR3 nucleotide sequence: TGTGCCAGCAGTTTATACGGACAGGGGGCAACGCACAATCAGCCCCAGCATTTT. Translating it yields CASSLYGQGATHNQPQHF. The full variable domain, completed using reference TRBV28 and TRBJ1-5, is DVKVTQSSRYLVKRTGEKVFLECVQDMDHENMFWYRQDPGLGLRLIYFSYDVKMKEKGDIPEGYSVSREKKERFSLILESASTNQTSMYLCASSLYGQGATHNQPQHFGDGTRLSIL.

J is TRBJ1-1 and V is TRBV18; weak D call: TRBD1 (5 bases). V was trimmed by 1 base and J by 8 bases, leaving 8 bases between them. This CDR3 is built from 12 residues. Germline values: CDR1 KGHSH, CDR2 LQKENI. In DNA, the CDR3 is TGTGCCAGCTCACCACTTCAGGGAGAAGCTTTCTTT. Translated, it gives CASSPLQGEAFF.

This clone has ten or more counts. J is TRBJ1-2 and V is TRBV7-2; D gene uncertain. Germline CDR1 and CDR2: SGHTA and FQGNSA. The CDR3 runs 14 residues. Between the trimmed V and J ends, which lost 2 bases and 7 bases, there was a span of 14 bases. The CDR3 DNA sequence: TGTGCCAGCAGCTTATATCCGCAGTCCGGTGGCTACACCTTC. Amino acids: CASSLYPQSGGYTF.

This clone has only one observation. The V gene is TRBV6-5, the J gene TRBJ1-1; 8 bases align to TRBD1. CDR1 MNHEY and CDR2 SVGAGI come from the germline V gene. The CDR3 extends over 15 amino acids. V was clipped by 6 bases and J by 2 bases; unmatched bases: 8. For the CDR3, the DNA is TGTGCCAGCAGCCCGATTCAGGGGGCCAACACTGAAGCTTTCTTT. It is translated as CASSPIQGANTEAFF.

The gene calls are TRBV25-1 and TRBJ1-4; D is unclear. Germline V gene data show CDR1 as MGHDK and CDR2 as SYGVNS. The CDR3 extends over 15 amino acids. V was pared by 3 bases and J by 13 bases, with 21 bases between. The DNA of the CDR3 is TGTGCCAGCAGTGACCGTAGAGGGTCCGTTCTCCGACTGTTTTTT. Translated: CASSDRRGSVLRLFF. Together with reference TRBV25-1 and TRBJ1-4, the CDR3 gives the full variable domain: EADIYQTPRYLVIGTGKKITLECSQTMGHDKMYWYQQDPGMELHLIHYSYGVNSTEKGDLSSESTVSRIRTEHFPLTLESARPSHTSQYLCASSDRRGSVLRLFFGSGTQLSVL.

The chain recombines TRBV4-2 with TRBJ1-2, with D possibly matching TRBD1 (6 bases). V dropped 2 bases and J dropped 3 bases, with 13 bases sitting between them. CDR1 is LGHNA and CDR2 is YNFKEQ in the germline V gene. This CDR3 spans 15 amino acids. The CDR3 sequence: CASSQPPGQDYGYTF. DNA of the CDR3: TGTGCCAGCAGCCAACCCCCGGGACAAGACTATGGCTACACCTTC.

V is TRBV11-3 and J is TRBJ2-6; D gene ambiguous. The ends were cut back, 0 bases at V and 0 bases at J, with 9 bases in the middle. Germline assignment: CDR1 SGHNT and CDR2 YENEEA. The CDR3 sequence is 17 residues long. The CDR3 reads CASSLDSQFSGANVLTF. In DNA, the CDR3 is TGTGCCAGCAGCTTAGATTCCCAATTCTCTGGGGCCAACGTCCTGACTTTC.

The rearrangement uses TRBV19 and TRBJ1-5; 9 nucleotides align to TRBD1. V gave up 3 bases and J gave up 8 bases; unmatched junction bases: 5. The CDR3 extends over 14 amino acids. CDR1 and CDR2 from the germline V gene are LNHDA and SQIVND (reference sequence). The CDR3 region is CASSMGQGIEPQHF. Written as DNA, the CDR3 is TGTGCCAGTAGTATGGGACAGGGAATTGAGCCCCAGCATTTT.

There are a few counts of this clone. CDR3 DNA: TGTGCCAGCAGTTACAAAGGACAGGGGGGGTATGGCTACACCTTC. Protein: CASSYKGQGGYGYTF. The chain recombines TRBV6-5 with TRBJ1-2, with 10 nucleotides matching TRBD1. CDR3 length: 15 residues. V trimming: 2 bases; J trimming: 5 bases; junction bases outside the gene matches: 5. The germline gives CDR1 MNHEY, CDR2 SVGAGI.

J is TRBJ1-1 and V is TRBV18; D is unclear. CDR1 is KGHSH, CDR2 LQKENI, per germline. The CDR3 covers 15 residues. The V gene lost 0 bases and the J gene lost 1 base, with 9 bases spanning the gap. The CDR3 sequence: CASSPPVGGNTEAFF. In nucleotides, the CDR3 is TGTGCCAGCTCACCACCGGTGGGCGGGAACACTGAAGCTTTCTTT.